The next 13 T cell receptor beta chains were all read from a single sample in a study of CXCR3-negative and CXCR3-positive naive CD8 T cells. Findings and limits, study-wide: More hydrophobic TRB CDR3s occurred in CXCR3-positive than in CXCR3-negative naive cells.

For these TCRs, the target antigens are not known. UMI-labeled 5' RACE yielded the TRB cDNA libraries. Using the 5' RACE reads, TCRdb records one entry per CDR3 protein without DNA. The data include roughly 100,000 distinct CDR3 sequences; the top ten clones carry approximately 0.37%. The specimen sequenced was naive CXCR3+ CD8+ T cells from blood. The sample's subset: CD45RO-CCR7+CD27+CD95- naive CD8+ T cells expressing CXCR3 (TNR3+). Receptors originate from a human donor in good health. Some clones in this sample may be carry-over from other donors' samples.

This chain links TRBV6-2 or TRBV6-3 with TRBJ2-1; TCRdb proposes TRBD1, but this gene call is untestable without DNA. Per the germline V gene, CDR1 is MNHEY and CDR2 is SVGEGT. The CDR3 is 16 amino acids. CDR3 protein: CASRTYPRRSYNEQFF.

The CDR3 protein is CASSQTPRTGVADEQFF. V and J are TRBV27 and TRBJ2-1; absent DNA, TCRdb's TRBD1 call cannot be checked. CDR3 length: 17 residues. Germline CDR1 is MNHEY and CDR2 is SMNVEV (reference sequence).

V gene TRBV4-3 combines with J gene TRBJ1-2; with no DNA, the TCRdb D assignment of TRBD1 cannot be verified. The CDR3 totals 16 residues. Germline V gene lookup returns CDR1 LGHNA and CDR2 YSLEER. The CDR3 sequence is CASSQDWGAPSYGYTF.

This chain joins TRBV28 and TRBJ1-2. The CDR3 extends over 14 amino acids. The V gene's germline CDR1 is MDHEN and CDR2 SYDVKM. The chain's CDR3 is CASSFNAAAYGYTF.

V gene TRBV7-9 combines with J gene TRBJ1-4. The CDR3 spans 17 residues. CDR1 and CDR2 from the germline V gene are SEHNR and FQNEAQ (reference sequence). The CDR3 here is CASSSAPGRAANEKLFF. The whole variable domain, remainder taken from reference TRBV7-9 and TRBJ1-4, is DTGVSQNPRHKITKRGQNVTFRCDPISEHNRLYWYRQTLGQGPEFLTYFQNEAQLEKSRLLSDRFSAERPKGSFSTLEIQRTEQGDSAMYLCASSSAPGRAANEKLFFGSGTQLSVL.

The chain employs TRBV18 and TRBJ2-1. Germline-derived CDR1 and CDR2 are KGHSH and LQKENI. The CDR3 loop spans 15 amino acids. The CDR3 loop is CASSPPVGSYNEQFF.

The rearrangement joins TRBV4-2 to TRBJ2-7; without DNA, the TCRdb call of TRBD2 cannot be checked. The CDR3 is 17 amino acids. CDR1 is LGHNA, CDR2 YNFKEQ, per germline. The CDR3 region is CASSLDMSGGGAYEQYF.

The chain couples TRBV10-3 to TRBJ1-1. This CDR3 is built from 15 residues. Germline values: CDR1 ENHRY, CDR2 SYGVKD. The CDR3 spells CATSPAREMNTEAFF.

The rearrangement uses TRBV5-1 and TRBJ2-2. The germline gives CDR1 SGHRS, CDR2 YFSETQ. The CDR3 consists of 15 residues. This CDR3 reads CASGEPPQDTGELFF.

The chain recombines TRBV19 with TRBJ2-5; as DNA is missing, the TRBD2 call by TCRdb cannot be tested. Germline CDR1 LNHDA, CDR2 SQIVND (reference sequence). This CDR3 has 15 residues. The CDR3 loop is CASNPGTSAQETQYF.

The chain employs TRBV25-1 and TRBJ2-2; no DNA is available, so the TRBD2 call from TCRdb remains unchecked. Germline V gene data show CDR1 as MGHDK and CDR2 as SYGVNS. CDR3 length equals 16 residues. CDR3 protein: CASSALLGPATGELFF.

This chain links TRBV19 with TRBJ2-7; there is no DNA to check the TCRdb D call of TRBD1. Germline loops: CDR1 LNHDA, CDR2 SQIVND (reference sequence). This CDR3 contains 13 residues. The CDR3 loop is CASSLQQGNEQYF. The full variable domain, with the rest looked up from reference TRBV19 and TRBJ2-7, is DGGITQSPKYLFRKEGQNVTLSCEQNLNHDAMYWYRQDPGQGLRLIYYSQIVNDFQKGDIAEGYSVSREKKESFPLTVTSAQKNPTAFYLCASSLQQGNEQYFGPGTRLTVT.

The J gene is TRBJ1-1, the V gene TRBV11-2. Germline CDR1 and CDR2: SGHAT and FQNNGV. The CDR3 has 12 amino acids. This CDR3 reads CASSLDTPEAFF.